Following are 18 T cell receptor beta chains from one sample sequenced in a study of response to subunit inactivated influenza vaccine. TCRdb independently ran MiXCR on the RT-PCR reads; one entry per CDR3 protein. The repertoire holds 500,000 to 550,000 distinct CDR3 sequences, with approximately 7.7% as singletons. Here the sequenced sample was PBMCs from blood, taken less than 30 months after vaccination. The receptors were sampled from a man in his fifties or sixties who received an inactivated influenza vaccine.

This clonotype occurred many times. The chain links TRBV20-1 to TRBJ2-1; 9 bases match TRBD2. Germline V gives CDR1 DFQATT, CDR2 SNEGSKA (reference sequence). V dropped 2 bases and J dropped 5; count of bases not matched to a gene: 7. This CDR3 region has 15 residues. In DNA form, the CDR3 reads TGCAGTGCTAGACCCCTAGCGGGGTTCGACAATGAGCAGTTCTTC. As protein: CSARPLAGFDNEQFF.

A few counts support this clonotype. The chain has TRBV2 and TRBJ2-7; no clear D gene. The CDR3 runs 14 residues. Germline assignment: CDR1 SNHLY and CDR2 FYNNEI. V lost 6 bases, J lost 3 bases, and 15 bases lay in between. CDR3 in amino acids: CASSPMYQNYEQYF. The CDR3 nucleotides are TGTGCCAGCAGCCCCATGTATCAGAACTACGAGCAGTACTTC.

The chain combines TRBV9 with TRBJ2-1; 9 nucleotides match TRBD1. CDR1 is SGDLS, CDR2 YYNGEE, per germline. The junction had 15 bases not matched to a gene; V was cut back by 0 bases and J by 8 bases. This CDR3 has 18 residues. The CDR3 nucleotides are TGTGCCAGCAGCGTAGGAGGCTTGGGACAGGGTGAGCGGGATGAGCAGTTCTTC. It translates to CASSVGGLGQGERDEQFF. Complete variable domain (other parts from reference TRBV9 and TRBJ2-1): DSGVTQTPKHLITATGQRVTLRCSPRSGDLSVYWYQQSLDQGLQFLIQYYNGEERAKGNILERFSAQQFPDLHSELNLSSLELGDSALYFCASSVGGLGQGERDEQFFGPGTRLTVL.

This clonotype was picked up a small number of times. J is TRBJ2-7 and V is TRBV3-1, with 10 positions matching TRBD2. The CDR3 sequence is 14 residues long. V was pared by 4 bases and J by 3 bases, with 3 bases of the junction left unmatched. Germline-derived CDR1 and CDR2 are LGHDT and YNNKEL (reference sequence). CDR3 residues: CASSPTSGNYEQYF. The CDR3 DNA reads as TGTGCCAGCAGCCCCACTAGCGGGAACTACGAGCAGTACTTC.

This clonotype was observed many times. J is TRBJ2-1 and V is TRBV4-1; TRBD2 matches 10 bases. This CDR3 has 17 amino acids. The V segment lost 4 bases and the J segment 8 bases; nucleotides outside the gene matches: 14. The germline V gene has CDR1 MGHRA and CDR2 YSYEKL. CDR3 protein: CASSRTSPSGGRDEQFF. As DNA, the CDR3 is TGCGCCAGCAGCCGGACCAGCCCTAGCGGGGGTCGCGATGAGCAGTTCTTC.

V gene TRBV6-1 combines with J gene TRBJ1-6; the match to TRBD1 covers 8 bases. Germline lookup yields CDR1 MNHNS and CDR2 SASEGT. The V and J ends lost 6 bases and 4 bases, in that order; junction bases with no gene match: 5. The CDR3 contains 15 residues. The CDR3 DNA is TGTGCCAGCAGAATCGGACAGGGTTATAATTCACCCCTCCACTTT. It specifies CASRIGQGYNSPLHF.

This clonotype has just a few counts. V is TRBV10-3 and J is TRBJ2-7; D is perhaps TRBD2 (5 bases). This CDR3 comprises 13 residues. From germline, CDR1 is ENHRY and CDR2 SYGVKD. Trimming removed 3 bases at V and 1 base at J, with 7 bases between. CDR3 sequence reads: CAISEGLSYEQYF. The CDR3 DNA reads TGTGCCATCAGTGAAGGACTTTCCTACGAGCAGTACTTC.

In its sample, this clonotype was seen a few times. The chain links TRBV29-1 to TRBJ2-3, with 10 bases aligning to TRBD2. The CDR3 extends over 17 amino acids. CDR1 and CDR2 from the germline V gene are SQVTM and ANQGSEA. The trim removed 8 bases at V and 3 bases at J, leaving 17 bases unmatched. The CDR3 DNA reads TGCAGCCTCCTACCCCGCCTAGCGGGGGCGGAAACAGATACGCAGTATTTT. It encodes CSLLPRLAGAETDTQYF.

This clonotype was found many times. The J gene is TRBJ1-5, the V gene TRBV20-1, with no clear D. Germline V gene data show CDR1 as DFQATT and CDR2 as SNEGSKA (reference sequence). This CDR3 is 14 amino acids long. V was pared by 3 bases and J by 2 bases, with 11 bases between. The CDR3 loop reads CSASYGWGNQPQHF. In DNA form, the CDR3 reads TGCAGTGCTAGTTATGGATGGGGCAATCAGCCCCAGCATTTT.

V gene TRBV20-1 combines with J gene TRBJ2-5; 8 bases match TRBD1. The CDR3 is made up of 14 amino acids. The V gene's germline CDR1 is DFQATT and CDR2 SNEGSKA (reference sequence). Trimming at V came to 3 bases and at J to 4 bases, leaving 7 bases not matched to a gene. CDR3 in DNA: TGCAGTGCTAGTATGACAGGGGATAGAGAGACCCAGTACTTC. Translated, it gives CSASMTGDRETQYF.

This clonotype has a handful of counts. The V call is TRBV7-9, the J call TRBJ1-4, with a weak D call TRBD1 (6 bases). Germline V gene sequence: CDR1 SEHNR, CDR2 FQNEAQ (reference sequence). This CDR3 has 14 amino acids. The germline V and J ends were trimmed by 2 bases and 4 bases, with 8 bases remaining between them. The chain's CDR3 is CASSLRTVNEKLFF. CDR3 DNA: TGTGCCAGCAGCTTACGGACAGTTAATGAAAAACTGTTTTTT.

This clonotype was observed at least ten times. CDR3 nucleotide sequence: TGCGCCAGCAGCCAGCCAAGCAACACCGGGGAGCTGTTTTTT. Translating it yields CASSQPSNTGELFF. The rearrangement uses TRBV4-3 and TRBJ2-2; D is ambiguous. The CDR3 has 14 residues. V was clipped by 3 bases and J by 2 bases, with 7 bases between them. Germline V gives CDR1 LGHNA, CDR2 YSLEER.

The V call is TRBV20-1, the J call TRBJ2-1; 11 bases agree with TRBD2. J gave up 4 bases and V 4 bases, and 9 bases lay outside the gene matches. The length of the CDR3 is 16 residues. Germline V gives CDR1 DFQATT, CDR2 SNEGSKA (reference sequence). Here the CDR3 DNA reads TGCAGTGCTACTTTATCGACTAGCGGGATGTACAATGAGCAGTTCTTC. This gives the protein CSATLSTSGMYNEQFF.

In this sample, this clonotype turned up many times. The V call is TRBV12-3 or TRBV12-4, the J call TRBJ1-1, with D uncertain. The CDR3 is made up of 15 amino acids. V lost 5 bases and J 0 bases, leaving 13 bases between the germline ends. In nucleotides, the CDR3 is TGTGCCAGCAGTCCCCAGGCTCCTCTGAACACTGAAGCTTTCTTT. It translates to CASSPQAPLNTEAFF.

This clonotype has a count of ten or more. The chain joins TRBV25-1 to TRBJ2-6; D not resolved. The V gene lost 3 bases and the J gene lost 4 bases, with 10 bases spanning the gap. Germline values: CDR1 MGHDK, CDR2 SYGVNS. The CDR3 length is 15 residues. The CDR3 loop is CASSDGPLGANVLTF. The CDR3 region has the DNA TGTGCCAGCAGTGACGGTCCTCTAGGGGCCAACGTCCTGACTTTC.

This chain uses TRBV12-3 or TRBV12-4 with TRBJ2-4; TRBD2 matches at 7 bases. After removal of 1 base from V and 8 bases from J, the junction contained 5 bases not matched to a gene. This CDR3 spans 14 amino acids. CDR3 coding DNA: TGTGCCAGCAGTTTAGTTTCAGGGAGGGACATTCAGTACTTC. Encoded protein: CASSLVSGRDIQYF.

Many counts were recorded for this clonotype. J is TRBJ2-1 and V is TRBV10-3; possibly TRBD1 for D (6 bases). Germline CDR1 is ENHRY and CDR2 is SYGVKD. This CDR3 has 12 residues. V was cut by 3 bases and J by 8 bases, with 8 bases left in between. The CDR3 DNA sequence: TGTGCCATCAGTGATACAGGGTATGAGCAGTTCTTC. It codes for CAISDTGYEQFF.

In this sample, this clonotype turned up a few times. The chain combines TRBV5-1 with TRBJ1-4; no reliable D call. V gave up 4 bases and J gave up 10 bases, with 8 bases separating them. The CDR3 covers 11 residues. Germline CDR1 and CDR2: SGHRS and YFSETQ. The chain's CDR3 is CASSGEGKLFF. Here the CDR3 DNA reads TGCGCCAGCAGCGGTGAGGGAAAACTGTTTTTT.